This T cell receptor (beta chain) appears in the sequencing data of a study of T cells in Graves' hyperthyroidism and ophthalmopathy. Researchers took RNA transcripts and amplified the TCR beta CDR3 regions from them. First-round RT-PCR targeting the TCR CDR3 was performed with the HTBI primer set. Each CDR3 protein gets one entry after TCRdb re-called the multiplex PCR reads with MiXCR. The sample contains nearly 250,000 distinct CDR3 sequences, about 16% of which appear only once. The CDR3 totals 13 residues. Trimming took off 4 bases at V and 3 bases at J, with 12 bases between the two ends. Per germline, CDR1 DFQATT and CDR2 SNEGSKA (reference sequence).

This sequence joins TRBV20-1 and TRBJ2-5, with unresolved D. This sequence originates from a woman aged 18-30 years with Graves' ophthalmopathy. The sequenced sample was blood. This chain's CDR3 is CSAKGERKETQYF. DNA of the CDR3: TGCAGTGCTAAGGGTGAGAGGAAAGAGACCCAGTACTTC.